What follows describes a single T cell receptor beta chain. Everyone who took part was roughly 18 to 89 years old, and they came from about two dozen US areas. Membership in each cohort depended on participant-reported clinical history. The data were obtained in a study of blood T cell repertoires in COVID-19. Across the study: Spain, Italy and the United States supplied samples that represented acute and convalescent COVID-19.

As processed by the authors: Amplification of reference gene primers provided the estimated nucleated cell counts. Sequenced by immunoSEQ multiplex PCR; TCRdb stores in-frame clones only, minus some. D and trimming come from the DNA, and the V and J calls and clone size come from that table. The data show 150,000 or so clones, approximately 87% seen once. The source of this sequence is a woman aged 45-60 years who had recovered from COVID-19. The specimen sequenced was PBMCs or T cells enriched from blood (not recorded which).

CDR3 bases: TGTGCCAGCAGTCGAGGGACTAGCGGGGGCACAGATACGCAGTATTTT. Translating gives CASSRGTSGGTDTQYF. The chain has TRBV6-2 or TRBV6-3 and TRBJ2-3; TRBD2 agrees at 13 bases. Germline V gene sequence: CDR1 MNHEY, CDR2 SVGEGT. J gave up 1 base and V 5 bases, and 3 bases lay outside the gene matches. CDR3 size: 16 residues.